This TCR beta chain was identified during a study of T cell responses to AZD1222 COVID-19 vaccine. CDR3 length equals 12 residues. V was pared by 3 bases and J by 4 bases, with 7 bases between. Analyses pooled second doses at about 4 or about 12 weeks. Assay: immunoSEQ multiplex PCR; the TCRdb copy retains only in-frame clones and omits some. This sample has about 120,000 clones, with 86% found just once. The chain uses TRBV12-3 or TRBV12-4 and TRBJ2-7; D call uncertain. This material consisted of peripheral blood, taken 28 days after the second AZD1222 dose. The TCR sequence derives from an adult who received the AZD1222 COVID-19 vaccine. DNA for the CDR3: TGTGCCAGCAGTTTGGGTGATTACGAGCAGTACTTC. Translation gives CASSLGDYEQYF.